Following are 30 T cell receptor beta chains from one sample sequenced in a study of T cell changes during pregnancy in multiple sclerosis. Sequencing was performed with immunoSEQ multiplex PCR; in TCRdb, only in-frame clones are kept and a portion is missing. The repertoire holds tens of thousands of clones, almost 97% seen once, with 2.5% in the top ten. The source was CD8+ T cells from peripheral blood mononuclear cells, collected after pregnancy. All receptors derive from a female donor with multiple sclerosis, enrolled in a pregnancy study.

The chain has TRBV4-2 and TRBJ1-1; tentative D call: TRBD1 (5 bases). The V end was cut by 3 bases, the J end by 10 bases, with 9 bases between. The CDR3 has 11 amino acids. Germline CDR1 is LGHNA and CDR2 is YNFKEQ. CDR3 DNA: TGTGCCAGCAGCCAGCGGGGGGGAGCTTTCTTT. It is translated as CASSQRGGAFF.

The chain recombines TRBV5-6 with TRBJ1-1, with D possibly matching TRBD1 (6 bases). Germline V CDR1 and CDR2: SGHDT, YYEEEE. The CDR3 has 14 residues. With 4 bases removed from V and 4 bases from J, the gap between germline ends came to 14 bases. The CDR3 loop reads CASSPTGLGTEAFF. DNA for the CDR3: TGTGCCAGCAGCCCAACAGGGTTGGGCACTGAAGCTTTCTTT. Drawing the rest from reference TRBV5-6 and TRBJ1-1, the complete variable domain is DAGVTQSPTHLIKTRGQQVTLRCSPKSGHDTVSWYQQALGQGPQFIFQYYEEEERQRGNFPDRFSGHQFPNYSSELNVNALLLGDSALYLCASSPTGLGTEAFFGQGTRLTVV.

The gene calls are TRBV27 and TRBJ2-7; D possibly corresponds to TRBD1 (6 bases). The ends were cut back, 6 bases at V and 5 bases at J, with 14 bases in the middle. CDR3 length equals 13 residues. Germline loops: CDR1 MNHEY, CDR2 SMNVEV (reference sequence). CDR3 in amino acids: CASSVGQSHEQYF. The CDR3 DNA follows: TGTGCCAGCAGCGTCGGACAGTCCCACGAGCAGTACTTC.

The chain links TRBV7-9 to TRBJ2-3, with D maybe TRBD2 (6 bases). Germline assignment: CDR1 SEHNR and CDR2 FQNEAQ (reference sequence). V lost 1 base and J lost 2, with 13 bases in between. The CDR3 length is 16 residues. CDR3 amino acids: CASSLGPGGNTDTQYF. In nucleotides, the CDR3 is TGTGCCAGCAGCTTAGGTCCCGGCGGGAACACAGATACGCAGTATTTT.

The genes are TRBV7-6 and TRBJ2-7; weak D call: TRBD1 (6 bases). V lost 5 bases and J 0 bases, leaving 14 bases between the germline ends. Germline V gene lookup returns CDR1 SGHVS and CDR2 FNYEAQ. The length of the CDR3 is 15 residues. CDR3 nucleotide sequence: TGTGCCAGCAGCCAGGATTCAGGGGTCTCCTACGAGCAGTACTTC. Translation: CASSQDSGVSYEQYF.

The gene calls are TRBV7-2 and TRBJ1-5, with D possibly matching TRBD1 (6 bases). This CDR3 is 15 amino acids long. Germline V gene sequence: CDR1 SGHTA, CDR2 FQGNSA. V was clipped by 4 bases and J by 7 bases, with 17 bases between them. The CDR3 spells CASSSPGAHPQPQHF. In DNA form, the CDR3 reads TGTGCCAGCAGCTCCCCAGGGGCCCACCCCCAGCCCCAGCATTTT.

The V call is TRBV4-3, the J call TRBJ2-7; TRBD2 agrees at 7 bases. Germline V gives CDR1 LGHNA, CDR2 YSLEER. There are 15 residues in the CDR3. V lost 0 bases to trimming and J lost 2 bases; unmatched junction nucleotides: 4. CDR3 protein: CASSQDEGGPYEQYF. DNA for the CDR3: TGCGCCAGCAGCCAAGATGAGGGAGGGCCCTACGAGCAGTACTTC.

The rearrangement joins TRBV7-9 to TRBJ2-5, with 7 nucleotides matching TRBD2. V lost 5 bases to trimming and J lost 3 bases; unmatched junction nucleotides: 3. Germline lookup yields CDR1 SEHNR and CDR2 FQNEAQ (reference sequence). This CDR3 has 13 amino acids. The CDR3 is CASSRTREETQYF. In DNA, the CDR3 is TGTGCCAGCAGCCGGACTAGAGAAGAGACCCAGTACTTC.

The rearrangement links TRBV28 to TRBJ2-5; TRBD2 matches 7 bases. Per germline, CDR1 MDHEN and CDR2 SYDVKM. The V gene end was trimmed by 3 bases and the J gene end by 2 bases; junction bases not matched to a gene: 0. This CDR3 contains 13 residues. In DNA, the CDR3 is TGTGCCAGCAGTTTCGGGGGGCAAGAGACCCAGTACTTC. It codes for CASSFGGQETQYF.

This clone was seen a single time. The gene calls are TRBV6-1 and TRBJ2-7; 10 nucleotides match TRBD2. The CDR3 is 15 residues long. Losses at the gene ends were 1 base for V and 4 bases for J; bases not matched to a gene: 4. The germline CDR1 and CDR2 sequences are MNHNS and SASEGT. The chain's CDR3 is CASSEGLAGAYEQYF. For the CDR3, the DNA is TGTGCCAGCAGTGAAGGACTAGCGGGCGCTTACGAGCAGTACTTC.

The chain uses TRBV4-1 and TRBJ2-7, with D possibly matching TRBD2 (5 bases). V lost 0 bases, J lost 4 bases, and 10 bases lay in between. This CDR3 has 14 amino acids. The germline V gene encodes CDR1 MGHRA and CDR2 YSYEKL. This CDR3 is CASSQEFRTYEQYF. CDR3 coding DNA: TGCGCCAGCAGCCAAGAATTCAGGACTTACGAGCAGTACTTC.

The V gene is TRBV9, the J gene TRBJ2-1; 12 bases match TRBD2. Per the germline V gene, CDR1 is SGDLS and CDR2 is YYNGEE. V shed 4 bases, J shed 7 bases, and the junction held 6 bases outside the gene matches. This CDR3 contains 15 residues. CDR3 DNA: TGTGCCAGCAGCCGACTAGCGGGAGTAGGAAATGAGCAGTTCTTC. Protein product: CASSRLAGVGNEQFF.

V gene TRBV27 combines with J gene TRBJ2-3, with 9 bases fitting TRBD1. From germline, CDR1 is MNHEY and CDR2 SMNVEV (reference sequence). Germline trimming cut 7 bases from V and 4 bases from J; bases unmatched to any gene: 12. The CDR3 contains 16 residues. The CDR3 nucleotides read TGTGCCAGCAACGCAGGGGGGACAGGGTTGCCAGATACGCAGTATTTT. Amino acids: CASNAGGTGLPDTQYF.

This chain connects TRBV25-1 to TRBJ2-2; TRBD2 might be the D (5 bases). Germline V gene sequence: CDR1 MGHDK, CDR2 SYGVNS. CDR3 size: 14 residues. V lost 5 bases, J lost 6 bases, and 13 bases lay in between. The CDR3 DNA sequence: TGTGCCAGCAGTCAACGAGGGCCAGCCGGGGAGCTGTTTTTT. Its protein product is CASSQRGPAGELFF.

This clone appeared a single time. The CDR3 is CASSSRRGDNEQFF. DNA for the CDR3: TGTGCCAGCAGCTCCCGCAGGGGGGACAATGAGCAGTTCTTC. This chain connects TRBV13 to TRBJ2-1; TRBD1 is a possible D gene (7 bases). This CDR3 has 14 amino acids. The V gene's germline CDR1 is PRHDT and CDR2 FYEKMQ (reference sequence). The V and J ends lost 4 bases and 5 bases respectively, with 12 bases between them.

This clone was recorded only once. DNA for the CDR3: TGCGCCAGCAGCCAAGAGGGACTAGCGGGAGGAGACGAGCAGTACTTC. Translated: CASSQEGLAGGDEQYF. This chain joins TRBV4-1 and TRBJ2-7; 15 bases line up with TRBD2. Germline assignment: CDR1 MGHRA and CDR2 YSYEKL. The CDR3 is 16 amino acids. The J segment lost 5 bases and the V segment lost 0 bases, leaving 2 bases of the junction unmatched.

This rearrangement joins TRBV29-1 to TRBJ2-1, with D maybe TRBD1 (6 bases). Per the germline V gene, CDR1 is SQVTM and CDR2 is ANQGSEA. The CDR3 spans 12 residues. With 7 bases removed from V and 7 bases from J, the gap between germline ends came to 14 bases. The CDR3 DNA follows: TGCAGCGGGGGGCAGGGGTGGAATGAGCAGTTCTTC. Translation gives CSGGQGWNEQFF.

Only one count was recorded for this clone. The chain has TRBV28 and TRBJ2-3; 7 bases align to TRBD1. The germline V gene encodes CDR1 MDHEN and CDR2 SYDVKM. V dropped 3 bases and J dropped 0; count of bases not matched to a gene: 12. The CDR3 totals 18 residues. CDR3: CASSFRPGQLSSTDTQYF. DNA for the CDR3: TGTGCCAGCAGTTTCCGCCCGGGACAGTTGTCGAGCACAGATACGCAGTATTTT.

This chain uses TRBV28 with TRBJ2-7; tentative D call: TRBD1 (5 bases). The germline V and J ends were trimmed by 6 bases and 5 bases, with 20 bases remaining between them. Germline V CDR1 and CDR2: MDHEN, SYDVKM. The CDR3 loop spans 15 amino acids. CDR3: CASSFKFGARDEQYF. CDR3 in DNA: TGTGCCAGCAGCTTTAAATTTGGGGCTAGGGACGAGCAGTACTTC. The variable domain in full, completed from reference TRBV28 and TRBJ2-7, reads DVKVTQSSRYLVKRTGEKVFLECVQDMDHENMFWYRQDPGLGLRLIYFSYDVKMKEKGDIPEGYSVSREKKERFSLILESASTNQTSMYLCASSFKFGARDEQYFGPGTRLTVT.

Comments on this clone: Additional DNA sequences in this sample encode the identical CDR3. The V gene is TRBV28, the J gene TRBJ2-7, with TRBD2 identical over 7 bases. V lost 3 bases and J lost 4; bases outside the gene matches: 6. In germline, CDR1 is MDHEN, CDR2 SYDVKM. The CDR3 runs 14 residues. The CDR3 reads CASSLRAGPYEQYF. Here the CDR3 DNA reads TGTGCCAGCAGTTTGAGAGCGGGACCATACGAGCAGTACTTC.

This clone appeared a single time. J is TRBJ2-7 and V is TRBV5-1; the match to TRBD2 covers 11 bases. The CDR3 extends over 15 amino acids. V shed 2 bases and J 1 base; nucleotides not matched to a gene: 2. The germline V gene has CDR1 SGHRS and CDR2 YFSETQ. The CDR3 region has the DNA TGCGCCAGCAGCTTTAGGACTAGCGGGTCCTACGAGCAGTACTTC. Protein sequence: CASSFRTSGSYEQYF.

The chain links TRBV28 to TRBJ1-1; unclear D gene. The CDR3 extends over 13 amino acids. The germline V gene encodes CDR1 MDHEN and CDR2 SYDVKM. The V gene lost 2 bases and the J gene lost 4 bases, with 8 bases spanning the gap. The CDR3 loop is CASSLGRGTEAFF. CDR3 nucleotides: TGTGCCAGCAGTTTAGGGCGGGGCACTGAAGCTTTCTTT.

The CDR3 bases are TGTGCCAGCAGTGGGGTTGCGGGAGCTTACAATGAGCAGTTCTTC. Protein product: CASSGVAGAYNEQFF. The chain uses TRBV2 and TRBJ2-1; 7 bases line up with TRBD2. Unmatched junction bases numbered 7, after V lost 4 bases and J lost 4 bases. This CDR3 contains 15 residues. Per germline, CDR1 SNHLY and CDR2 FYNNEI.

V is TRBV28 and J is TRBJ2-7, with TRBD2 matching 8 bases. Germline-derived CDR1 and CDR2 are MDHEN and SYDVKM. This CDR3 is built from 13 residues. With V trimmed by 5 bases and J by 4 bases, 4 bases remained unmatched. CDR3 residues: CASSTGLGYEQYF. CDR3 DNA sequence: TGTGCCAGCAGTACGGGACTAGGTTACGAGCAGTACTTC.

The chain joins TRBV27 to TRBJ1-1; tentative D call: TRBD1 (6 bases). Looked up from germline, CDR1 is MNHEY and CDR2 is SMNVEV (reference sequence). The CDR3 runs 15 residues. V was trimmed by 3 bases and J by 2 bases, leaving 13 bases between them. The DNA of the CDR3 is TGTGCCAGCAGTTTGGTCGGGGGGCTAAACACTGAAGCTTTCTTT. As protein: CASSLVGGLNTEAFF.

V is TRBV14 and J is TRBJ1-2; TRBD1 agrees at 11 bases. V shed 4 bases and J 3 bases; nucleotides not matched to a gene: 4. This CDR3 contains 15 residues. Germline V gene lookup returns CDR1 SGHDN and CDR2 FVKESK. The CDR3 DNA is TGTGCCAGCAGCCGACGGACAGGGGGCTACTATGGCTACACCTTC. Encoded protein: CASSRRTGGYYGYTF.

The chain recombines TRBV27 with TRBJ2-2; 11 bases fit TRBD1. This CDR3 has 14 residues. V was clipped by 3 bases and J by 7 bases; unmatched bases: 1. Germline-derived CDR1 and CDR2 are MNHEY and SMNVEV (reference sequence). The CDR3 region is CASSLGQGVGELFF. CDR3 nucleotides: TGTGCCAGCAGTTTGGGACAGGGGGTCGGGGAGCTGTTTTTT.

This clone has just one count. The chain employs TRBV4-1 and TRBJ1-6, with 8 bases that match TRBD1. The germline V gene has CDR1 MGHRA and CDR2 YSYEKL. The CDR3 has 17 amino acids. Trimming took 1 base from V and 3 from J; bases not matched to a gene: 5. The CDR3 coding sequence is TGCGCCAGCAGCCAAGGTGCAGGGGGCAACTATAATTCACCCCTCCACTTT. It translates to CASSQGAGGNYNSPLHF.

This clone came up once. V gene TRBV6-5 combines with J gene TRBJ2-3; TRBD1 aligns across 7 bases. V was pared by 4 bases and J by 4 bases, with 2 bases of the junction left unmatched. Germline V gene lookup returns CDR1 MNHEY and CDR2 SVGAGI. The CDR3 extends over 13 amino acids. As DNA, the CDR3 is TGTGCCAGCAGTTCAACAGGGGCAGATACGCAGTATTTT. It specifies CASSSTGADTQYF.

J is TRBJ1-5 and V is TRBV28; the match to TRBD1 covers 10 bases. With V trimmed by 4 bases and J by 3 bases, 9 bases remained unmatched. Germline CDR1 and CDR2: MDHEN and SYDVKM. The CDR3 covers 17 residues. CDR3 in DNA: TGTGCCAGCAGTTCCGGGACAGGGGAGGGCCCCAATCAGCCCCAGCATTTT. It yields the protein CASSSGTGEGPNQPQHF.